The 3 T cell receptor beta chains presented below share a single source sample, sequenced in a study of blood T cell repertoires in COVID-19. Data came from immunoSEQ multiplex PCR; TCRdb stores just in-frame clones and leaves some out. The repertoire holds approximately 300,000 clones, with more than 75% as singletons. The source material was PBMCs or T cells enriched from blood (not recorded which). The receptors shown here come from a woman aged 25-40 years who had recovered from COVID-19.

V usage is TRBV5-6 and J usage is TRBJ2-7; D may be TRBD2 (5 bases). This CDR3 spans 13 amino acids. From germline, CDR1 is SGHDT and CDR2 YYEEEE. V was cut by 4 bases and J by 5 bases, with 13 bases left in between. The CDR3: CASSPGGSHEQYF. CDR3 DNA sequence: TGTGCCAGCAGCCCCGGCGGGTCCCACGAGCAGTACTTC.

This sequence joins TRBV7-2 and TRBJ1-2; unclear D gene. Trimming stripped 8 bases from V and 4 bases from J, with 14 bases between. The length of the CDR3 is 13 residues. Looked up from germline, CDR1 is SGHTA and CDR2 is FQGNSA. CDR3: CASYEGWGYGYTF. In nucleotides, the CDR3 is TGTGCCAGCTATGAGGGCTGGGGCTATGGCTACACCTTC.

This clone was seen more than once but under ten times. The chain uses TRBV24-1 and TRBJ1-2; no clear D gene. The CDR3 has 13 amino acids. V lost 4 bases and J lost 5, with 10 bases in between. Per the germline V gene, CDR1 is KGHDR and CDR2 is SFDVKD. This chain's CDR3 is CATSERESYGYTF. The DNA for the CDR3 is TGTGCCACCAGTGAACGGGAGAGTTATGGCTACACCTTC.